This T cell receptor (beta chain) was documented in a study of shared clonotypes between healthy human individuals. The CDR3 length is 18 residues. CDR1 is SGHVS and CDR2 is FQNEAQ in the germline V gene. J was trimmed by 5 bases and V by 5 bases; bases with no gene match: 8. Study conclusions and caveats: Relative to memory subsets, naive subsets generally showed larger estimated richness.

Deep-level running was used for the assay. Measured with immunoSEQ multiplex PCR; TCRdb has only the in-frame clones, and not every one. The table includes 640,000 or so clones, about three quarters detected once. Regarding this clone: The antigen is undetermined.

The specimen was memory CD4+ T cells sorted from blood. The subset denotes: CD45RA-negative fraction. This clonotype originated in a woman in her twenties or thirties in good health. This chain links TRBV7-8 with TRBJ2-2; 16 positions match TRBD2. The CDR3 region has the DNA TGTGCCAGCAGCCCACAGGGACTAGCGGGAGGGCGGACCGGGGAGCTGTTTTTT. As protein: CASSPQGLAGGRTGELFF.